This T cell receptor beta chain came from a study of T cell changes during pregnancy in multiple sclerosis. CDR3 size: 13 residues. V lost 7 bases and J 2 bases, leaving 11 bases between the germline ends. Germline CDR1 LGHNT, CDR2 FRNRAP. Profiling relied on immunoSEQ multiplex PCR, and the TCRdb table lists in-frame clones only, not all of them. The sample has more than 45,000 clones; 90% to 95% are singletons. This chain links TRBV12-5 with TRBJ2-5; maybe TRBD1 (5 bases). The sequencing here drew on CD4+ T cells from peripheral blood mononuclear cells, taken in the second trimester of pregnancy. The receptor was derived from a female donor with multiple sclerosis, enrolled in a pregnancy study. CDR3 nucleotides: TGTGCTAGTGAATCAACAGGACAAGAGACCCAGTACTTC. This translates into CASESTGQETQYF.